This is a list of T cell receptor beta chains from one sample in a study of breast tumors, draining lymph nodes, adjacent tissues. TCRdb fed the multiplex PCR reads into MiXCR, producing one record per CDR3 protein. The table includes 15,000 to 20,000 distinct CDR3 sequences, 45% detected once. The sequencing input was tumor-adjacent breast tissue. Every receptor here comes from a female donor with breast cancer. Some clones in this sample may be carry-over from other donors' samples. The CDR3 runs from the conserved cysteine through the conserved F or W. The D gene is left open where the match is weak. The listing skips clone size in some rows; elsewhere it reads once, few, many or a size class.

V,J,length,D,size,DNA,CDR3
TRBV2,TRBJ2-1,16,TRBD2,medium-sized,TGTGCCAGCAGTTATCAAGGACTAGCGGGGGGTGATGAGCAGTTCTTC,CASSYQGLAGGDEQFF
TRBV7-2,TRBJ2-2,17,TRBD2,.,TGTGCCAGCAGCTTACGCTGGGGAGCGGGGGGGTCAGGGGAGCTGTTTTTT,CASSLRWGAGGSGELFF
TRBV10-3,TRBJ2-1,17,.,.,TGTGCCATCAGTGAGTCGGGGGGCCTTAGCTCCTACAATGAGCAGTTCTTC,CAISESGGLSSYNEQFF
TRBV12-3/TRBV12-4,TRBJ2-7,14,.,.,TGTGCCAGCAGACACCGGGACTCCTACTACGAGCAGTACTTC,CASRHRDSYYEQYF
TRBV5-6,TRBJ2-5,15,.,many,TGTGCCAGCAGCTCCTGGGGGACGGACCAAGAGACCCAGTACTTC,CASSSWGTDQETQYF
TRBV19,TRBJ1-4,14,TRBD1,many,TGTGCCAGTAGTATCTTGGGACAGAATGAAAAACTGTTTTTT,CASSILGQNEKLFF
TRBV20-1,TRBJ1-5,14,TRBD1,many,TGCAGTGCCCTCGGACAGGGATCCAATCAGCCCCAGCATTTT,CSALGQGSNQPQHF
TRBV20-1,TRBJ1-2,16,.,.,TGCAGTGCCAGCAGCCAAGATCGGGAGGCCAACTATGGCTACACCTTC,CSASSQDREANYGYTF
TRBV20-1,TRBJ2-7,12,TRBD1,once,TGCAATGCCAGAGCGGACAGGGGCGAGCAGTACTTC,CNARADRGEQYF
TRBV10-3,TRBJ1-5,17,.,medium-sized,TGTGCCATCAGGCCTGACGGGAGTCGGGATAGCAATCAGCCCCAGCATTTT,CAIRPDGSRDSNQPQHF
TRBV28,TRBJ2-5,12,.,many,TGTGCCAGCAGTTTGCTGGGAGAGACCCAGTACTTC,CASSLLGETQYF
TRBV20-1,TRBJ2-3,15,TRBD2,many,TGCAGTGCTAGGCCTAGCGGGGGGTTCACAGATACGCAGTATTTT,CSARPSGGFTDTQYF
TRBV9,TRBJ2-3,17,TRBD2,.,TGTGCCAGCAGCCCAAGGACTAGCGGGGGGGCCGCAGATACGCAGTATTTT,CASSPRTSGGAADTQYF
TRBV9,TRBJ2-1,15,TRBD2,.,TGTGCCAGCAGCGTAGTGGGACTACCTAGCGATGAGCAGTTCTTC,CASSVVGLPSDEQFF
TRBV12-3/TRBV12-4,TRBJ2-5,15,TRBD2,many,TGTGCCAGCAGTTGCTCGGGAGGGCCGGGGGAGACCCAGTACTTC,CASSCSGGPGETQYF